One and the same sample provided the 20 T cell receptor beta chains below, sequenced in a study of blood T cell repertoires in COVID-19. Some clones are missing from TCRdb's copy, which holds only in-frame ones; the method was immunoSEQ multiplex PCR. The sample has around 280,000 clones; around 86% are singletons. Sequencing used peripheral blood. The receptor source for this set is a woman aged 25 to 39 who had recovered from COVID-19.

The chain has TRBV19 and TRBJ2-3; 9 positions agree with TRBD1. Germline loops: CDR1 LNHDA, CDR2 SQIVND (reference sequence). The CDR3 is made up of 14 amino acids. The V and J ends lost 5 bases and 7 bases, in that order; junction bases with no gene match: 7. The CDR3 spells CASSVQGAQNTQYF. CDR3 nucleotide sequence: TGTGCCAGTAGTGTACAGGGGGCGCAGAATACGCAGTATTTT.

The genes are TRBV24-1 and TRBJ1-5, with a weak D call TRBD1 (6 bases). Deletions cut 5 bases from V and 3 bases from J, with 10 bases between. Per germline, CDR1 KGHDR and CDR2 SFDVKD. The CDR3 runs to 14 residues. The CDR3 bases are TGTGCCACCAGTGCCTACAGGGTCAATCAGCCCCAGCATTTT. The encoded protein is CATSAYRVNQPQHF.

The rearrangement uses TRBV5-1 and TRBJ1-4, with D perhaps TRBD1 (6 bases). Germline values: CDR1 SGHRS, CDR2 YFSETQ. V was trimmed by 4 bases and J by 5 bases, leaving 18 bases between them. The CDR3 spans 16 residues. CDR3 sequence (DNA): TGCGCCAGCAGCCCCTATGGACAGTATGAAAATGAAAAACTGTTTTTT. Its protein is CASSPYGQYENEKLFF.

This clone was recorded only once. The chain employs TRBV7-9 and TRBJ2-5; 8 positions agree with TRBD2. Germline CDR1 SEHNR, CDR2 FQNEAQ (reference sequence). Losses at the gene ends were 7 bases for V and 5 bases for J; bases not matched to a gene: 9. There are 14 residues in the CDR3. CDR3 sequence reads: CASMERERWETQYF. CDR3 DNA sequence: TGTGCCAGCATGGAGCGGGAGAGGTGGGAGACCCAGTACTTC.

This sequence joins TRBV9 and TRBJ2-1; 11 nucleotides line up with TRBD2. Trimming took 3 bases from V and 3 from J; bases not matched to a gene: 5. The CDR3 covers 16 residues. Germline-derived CDR1 and CDR2 are SGDLS and YYNGEE. The CDR3 here is CASSAGTSGNYNEQFF. In DNA, the CDR3 is TGTGCCAGCAGCGCAGGGACTAGCGGAAACTACAATGAGCAGTTCTTC.

The chain carries TRBV12-2 and TRBJ2-7; the table gives TRBD1 as D, unverified against the DNA. TRBV12-2 is described as a pseudogene. The CDR3 has 14 amino acids. The CDR3 sequence is CASRERDRAYEQYF. CDR3 DNA sequence: TGTGCAAGTCGCGAAAGGGACAGGGCTTACGAGCAGTACTTC.

The chain uses TRBV7-9 and TRBJ2-3, with TRBD2 as a possible D gene (5 bases). Germline CDR1 SEHNR, CDR2 FQNEAQ (reference sequence). V lost 0 bases and J 7 bases, leaving 17 bases between the germline ends. CDR3 size: 16 residues. In DNA form, the CDR3 reads TGTGCCAGCAGCTTAGCGAGGCGGTTGGGAGCTTATACGCAGTATTTT. This codes for CASSLARRLGAYTQYF.

The chain couples TRBV5-1 to TRBJ1-1; TRBD1 aligns across 8 bases. This CDR3 region has 15 residues. The germline V gene encodes CDR1 SGHRS and CDR2 YFSETQ. With V trimmed by 2 bases and J by 1 base, 4 bases remained unmatched. The CDR3 DNA follows: TGCGCCAGCAGCTTCGACAGGGGAGGGAACACTGAAGCTTTCTTT. Translating gives CASSFDRGGNTEAFF.

This clone was observed a single time. CDR3 in amino acids: CASSLGQGVRNEQYF. The CDR3 DNA is TGTGCCAGCAGCTTGGGTCAGGGGGTAAGGAACGAGCAGTACTTC. The chain combines TRBV7-9 with TRBJ2-7, with TRBD1 matching 7 bases. The CDR3 extends over 15 amino acids. V lost 3 bases, J lost 5 bases, and 10 bases stayed unmatched. From germline, CDR1 is SEHNR and CDR2 FQNEAQ (reference sequence).

This chain links TRBV4-1 with TRBJ2-7; unclear D gene. The CDR3 runs to 12 residues. Germline CDR1 reads MGHRA; CDR2 reads YSYEKL. Trimming left V 6 bases short and J 0 bases short, with 6 bases between. In DNA form, the CDR3 reads TGCGCCAGCAGAGGAGTCTCCTACGAGCAGTACTTC. Translation gives CASRGVSYEQYF.

V gene TRBV5-1 combines with J gene TRBJ1-4; 7 positions match TRBD1. Germline V gene data show CDR1 as SGHRS and CDR2 as YFSETQ. CDR3 length equals 17 residues. J was trimmed by 8 bases and V by 4 bases; bases with no gene match: 17. CDR3 loop: CASSGTSDRVVGEKLFF. In DNA form, the CDR3 reads TGCGCCAGCAGCGGTACGAGTGACAGGGTAGTAGGCGAAAAACTGTTTTTT.

V usage is TRBV28 and J usage is TRBJ1-6; weak D call: TRBD1 (5 bases). Germline loops: CDR1 MDHEN, CDR2 SYDVKM. V was trimmed by 3 bases and J by 6 bases, leaving 12 bases between them. The CDR3 has 15 amino acids. The chain's CDR3 is CASSLSSQVNSPLHF. CDR3 coding DNA: TGTGCCAGCAGTTTGAGTTCACAGGTTAATTCACCCCTCCACTTT. The entire variable domain, with the rest obtained from reference TRBV28 and TRBJ1-6, is as follows: DVKVTQSSRYLVKRTGEKVFLECVQDMDHENMFWYRQDPGLGLRLIYFSYDVKMKEKGDIPEGYSVSREKKERFSLILESASTNQTSMYLCASSLSSQVNSPLHFGNGTRLTVT.

This sequence joins TRBV2 and TRBJ1-2; D is possibly TRBD1 (6 bases). The CDR3 extends over 14 amino acids. The germline V gene has CDR1 SNHLY and CDR2 FYNNEI. V lost 6 bases to trimming and J lost 2 bases, with 13 bases between them. The CDR3 here is CASRLTGVNYGYTF. The CDR3 bases are TGTGCCAGCAGGCTGACAGGCGTAAACTATGGCTACACCTTC. Filled out from reference TRBV2 and TRBJ1-2, the complete variable domain reads EPEVTQTPSHQVTQMGQEVILRCVPISNHLYFYWYRQILGQKVEFLVSFYNNEISEKSEIFDDQFSVERPDGSNFTLKIRSTKLEDSAMYFCASRLTGVNYGYTFGSGTRLTVV.

The rearrangement links TRBV6-5 to TRBJ2-1; D possibly corresponds to TRBD1 (6 bases). Per germline, CDR1 MNHEY and CDR2 SVGAGI. Trimming took 8 bases from V and 15 from J, leaving 17 bases between them. The CDR3 contains 11 residues. The DNA for the CDR3 is TGTGCCAGCGGGATACAGGGAGTGGGGTTCTTC. Its translation: CASGIQGVGFF.

The chain is built from TRBV20-1 and TRBJ1-2; no clear D gene. Germline values: CDR1 DFQATT, CDR2 SNEGSKA (reference sequence). The ends were cut back, 5 bases at V and 5 bases at J, with 9 bases in the middle. The CDR3 has 11 residues. CDR3 sequence: CSAGGEYGYTF. In nucleotides, the CDR3 is TGCAGTGCTGGCGGGGAATATGGCTACACCTTC.

The chain's CDR3 is CASSPRTSRRTGELFF. The DNA for the CDR3 is TGTGCCAGCAGCCCACGGACTAGTCGGAGGACCGGGGAGCTGTTTTTT. The rearrangement uses TRBV7-9 and TRBJ2-2, with TRBD2 matching over 7 bases. CDR1 is SEHNR, CDR2 FQNEAQ, per germline (reference sequence). CDR3 length: 16 residues. The ends lost 5 bases at V and 5 bases at J; junction bases unmatched: 11.

The V and J genes are TRBV2 and TRBJ2-3; tentatively, D is TRBD1 (6 bases). The length of the CDR3 is 16 residues. V was shortened by 7 bases and J by 2 bases, with 19 bases between the two germline ends. The germline V gene encodes CDR1 SNHLY and CDR2 FYNNEI. The chain's CDR3 is CASTPQRTGNTDTQYF. As DNA, the CDR3 is TGTGCCAGCACCCCCCAGAGAACAGGGAACACAGATACGCAGTATTTT. Combining the CDR3 with reference TRBV2 and TRBJ2-3 gives the whole variable domain EPEVTQTPSHQVTQMGQEVILRCVPISNHLYFYWYRQILGQKVEFLVSFYNNEISEKSEIFDDQFSVERPDGSNFTLKIRSTKLEDSAMYFCASTPQRTGNTDTQYFGPGTRLTVL.

The V gene is TRBV4-2, the J gene TRBJ2-7, with TRBD1 as a possible D gene (6 bases). This CDR3 comprises 18 residues. V was trimmed by 1 base and J by 7 bases, leaving 26 bases between them. The germline CDR1 and CDR2 sequences are LGHNA and YNFKEQ. The CDR3 reads CASSQAASLGGYQGEQYF. DNA for the CDR3: TGTGCCAGCAGCCAAGCAGCGTCCTTAGGGGGTTATCAGGGGGAGCAGTACTTC.

Only one count was recorded for this clone. The chain employs TRBV7-2 and TRBJ1-1; D ambiguous. Per the germline V gene, CDR1 is SGHTA and CDR2 is FQGNSA. V shed 5 bases and J shed 4 bases, with 11 bases lying between them. The CDR3 is 13 residues long. CDR3 DNA: TGTGCCAGCAGCCCACACCTGGTCACTGAAGCTTTCTTT. As protein: CASSPHLVTEAFF. Drawing the rest from reference TRBV7-2 and TRBJ1-1, the complete variable domain is GAGVSQSPSNKVTEKGKDVELRCDPISGHTALYWYRQSLGQGLEFLIYFQGNSAPDKSGLPSDRFSAERTGGSVSTLTIQRTQQEDSAVYLCASSPHLVTEAFFGQGTRLTVV.

The CDR3: CASSLGGRHNGEQFF. DNA of the CDR3: TGTGCCAGCAGCTTAGGCGGGAGGCATAATGGAGAGCAGTTCTTC. The chain employs TRBV11-3 and TRBJ2-1; 8 bases fit TRBD2. The CDR3 runs 15 residues. From germline, CDR1 is SGHNT and CDR2 YENEEA. V was clipped by 1 base and J by 10 bases; unmatched bases: 9.